The source of this TCR beta chain is a study of early T cells in non-severe SARS-CoV-2 infection. The CDR3 has 14 residues. Trimming removed 1 base at V and 4 bases at J, with 10 bases between. Germline CDR1 is SEHNR and CDR2 is FQNEAQ (reference sequence). Researchers tagged individual cDNA molecules with unique molecular identifiers. TCRdb re-called the 5' RACE reads through MiXCR, storing one row per CDR3 protein. The sample contains tens of thousands of distinct CDR3 sequences, 12% of which appear only once. This clonotype was found a few times. The sequencing sample was made of whole blood. The chain combines TRBV7-9 with TRBJ2-5; TRBD1 might be the D (6 bases). The sequence was obtained from an adult who was a healthcare worker with PCR-confirmed SARS-CoV-2 infection or an uninfected control (not recorded which). The CDR3 spells CASSLVDSLETQYF. The CDR3 DNA is TGTGCCAGCAGCTTAGTGGACAGTTTAGAGACCCAGTACTTC.